The next 7 T cell receptor beta chains were all read from a single sample in a study of regulatory T cells in long-lasting Graves disease. Building of the TCR beta libraries involved iRepertoire HTBI primers and Arm-PCR of CDR3 regions. Via MiXCR, TCRdb re-called the multiplex PCR reads, giving one row per CDR3 protein. Of about 470,000 distinct CDR3 sequences in the sample, 20% to 25% were seen once. Time point denoted: persistent/refractory GD, antithyroid drugs over 5 years with positive TRAb. The TCR library was made from RNA that had been extracted from PBMCs in TRIzol. Sequencing was performed on peripheral blood mononuclear cells (PBMCs), taken when the disease was refractory, from a patient treated with antithyroid drugs. All receptors derive from a female donor with Graves disease.

This clonotype has at least ten counts. The chain combines TRBV5-1 with TRBJ1-1; perhaps TRBD1 as D (5 bases). The CDR3 covers 13 residues. In germline, CDR1 is SGHRS, CDR2 YFSETQ. V shed 5 bases and J shed 4 bases, with 12 bases lying between them. The DNA for the CDR3 is TGCGCCAGCAGTGCTGCCCAGGGCACTGAAGCTTTCTTT. It is translated as CASSAAQGTEAFF.

This clonotype occurred many times. V gene TRBV3-1 combines with J gene TRBJ1-4, with D hard to call. V shed 2 bases and J shed 15 bases, with 13 bases lying between them. The CDR3 spans 12 residues. Germline V gene lookup returns CDR1 LGHDT and CDR2 YNNKEL (reference sequence). The chain's CDR3 is CASSQSAAFLFF. DNA of the CDR3: TGTGCCAGCAGCCAATCGGCGGCATTTTTGTTTTTT.

The chain couples TRBV12-3 or TRBV12-4 to TRBJ2-1; D is perhaps TRBD2 (5 bases). The CDR3 spans 14 residues. Deletions cut 9 bases from V and 0 bases from J, with 12 bases between. CDR3 bases: TGTGCCAGTTGGGTTGGGAGCTCCTACAATGAGCAGTTCTTC. Its protein is CASWVGSSYNEQFF.

The genes are TRBV6-2 or TRBV6-3 and TRBJ1-1; the match to TRBD1 covers 9 bases. V was clipped by 1 base and J by 8 bases; unmatched bases: 8. CDR1 and CDR2 (germline): MNHEY, SVGEGT. The CDR3 spans 15 residues. CDR3 bases: TGTGCCAGCAGTTACTACAGGGGGCTAGCTCAAGAAGCTTTCTTT. This codes for CASSYYRGLAQEAFF.

V is TRBV11-2 and J is TRBJ1-5; possibly TRBD1 for D (6 bases). CDR3 size: 15 residues. CDR1 is SGHAT, CDR2 FQNNGV, per germline. Trimming removed 5 bases at V and 0 bases at J, with 11 bases between. The CDR3 nucleotides read TGTGCCAGCAGCCAGGACAGCCATAGCAATCAGCCCCAGCATTTT. Translation: CASSQDSHSNQPQHF. Full variable domain (missing parts from reference TRBV11-2 and TRBJ1-5): EAGVAQSPRYKIIEKRQSVAFWCNPISGHATLYWYQQILGQGPKLLIQFQNNGVVDDSQLPKDRFSAERLKGVDSTLKIQPAKLEDSAVYLCASSQDSHSNQPQHFGDGTRLSIL.

This clonotype was counted ten times or more. The CDR3: CASSPGVANTEAFF. In DNA form, the CDR3 reads TGTGCCAGCAGCCCCGGGGTGGCGAACACTGAAGCTTTCTTT. The genes are TRBV7-9 and TRBJ1-1; D is undetermined. Trimming cost V 5 bases and J 1 base, with 11 bases left between them. The CDR3 totals 14 residues. The germline V gene has CDR1 SEHNR and CDR2 FQNEAQ (reference sequence).

This clonotype was observed many times. DNA of the CDR3: TGTGCCACGCGGCCGGGACAGGGGGCTAACTATGGCTACACCTTC. Its protein is CATRPGQGANYGYTF. This chain links TRBV27 with TRBJ1-2; 11 nucleotides agree with TRBD1. CDR1 MNHEY and CDR2 SMNVEV come from the germline V gene (reference sequence). This CDR3 contains 15 residues. The ends lost 10 bases at V and 0 bases at J; junction bases unmatched: 7.